The sequence of this T cell receptor (beta chain) was determined in a study of T cell responses to AZD1222 COVID-19 vaccine. In its sample, this clone was seen a few times. This CDR3 spans 18 amino acids. Trimming stripped 6 bases from V and 1 base from J, with 22 bases between. Germline V lookup: CDR1 SGHRS, CDR2 YFSETQ. Data came from immunoSEQ multiplex PCR; TCRdb stores just in-frame clones and leaves some out. The sample has some 110,000 clones, over 70% seen once; the top ten hold around 9.4%. The V gene is TRBV5-1, the J gene TRBJ2-2; the D gene is possibly TRBD2 (6 bases). The sequencing used peripheral blood, collected on day 0 of AZD1222 vaccination. The sequence derives from an adult in good health. The CDR3: CASTPIYRDLGNTGELFF. The CDR3 DNA sequence: TGCGCCAGCACTCCAATTTACCGGGACTTAGGGAACACCGGGGAGCTGTTTTTT.